This TCR beta chain was sequenced for a study of T cell repertoires in cytomegalovirus infection. Study outcomes and limitations: People with CMV and the relevant HLA were identified by cumulative public TCR beta family frequency.

Notes on this clonotype: The antigen is unknown.

TCRdb itself ran the reads through MiXCR, one entry per CDR3 protein. The sample consists of under 850,000 distinct CDR3 sequences, 35% to 45% of them appearing once. The ends lost 7 bases at V and 0 bases at J; junction bases unmatched: 3. The germline CDR1 and CDR2 sequences are SQVTM and ANQGSEA. The CDR3 runs 12 residues. What was sequenced was PBMCs. The V and J genes are TRBV29-1 and TRBJ2-7; 7 bases agree with TRBD1. The receptor comes from a human donor in good health (CMV status not recorded). Some clones in this sample may be carry-over from other donors' samples. The CDR3: CSGGDSSYEQYF. The CDR3 DNA follows: TGCAGCGGAGGGGACAGCTCCTACGAGCAGTACTTC.